This is a list of T cell receptor beta chains from one sample in a study of shared clonotypes between healthy human individuals. Sequenced by immunoSEQ multiplex PCR; TCRdb stores in-frame clones only, minus some. The profile covers under 200,000 clones, with roughly 93% appearing a single time and roughly 0.07% taken by the ten largest. The sequencing sample was made of naive CD4+ T cells sorted from blood. All receptors derive from a woman in her 30s in good health. Both conserved end residues are part of each CDR3. Each record gives: V gene, clone size, D gene, J gene, CDR3 protein, CDR3 DNA. D genes are given only for firm matches. Clone size is not always given. Where it is, it says once, few, many or a class for expanded clones.

TRBV27,NA,NA,TRBJ2-5,CASSFSYQETQYF,TGTGCCAGCAGTTTTTCGTACCAAGAGACCCAGTACTTC
TRBV28,NA,NA,TRBJ2-7,CASSLSLAPGWYF,TGTGCCAGCAGTTTATCCCTAGCCCCCGGATGGTACTTC
TRBV9,NA,TRBD2,TRBJ2-1,CASSVSGSSYNEQFF,TGTGCCAGCAGCGTTAGCGGGAGCTCCTACAATGAGCAGTTCTTC
TRBV28,NA,NA,TRBJ1-2,CASRPQLAQGYTF,TGTGCCAGCAGACCTCAACTCGCTCAGGGCTACACCTTC
TRBV11-2,NA,NA,TRBJ2-7,CASTLYASSYEQYF,TGTGCCAGCACCTTGTACGCAAGCTCCTACGAGCAGTACTTC
TRBV6-1,NA,TRBD1,TRBJ1-5,CASSEARGLTNQPQHF,TGTGCCAGCAGTGAGGCCAGGGGGCTTACCAATCAGCCCCAGCATTTT
TRBV19,NA,NA,TRBJ2-2,CASSSLGGGPSGELFF,TGTGCCAGTAGTAGCTTGGGGGGAGGCCCCTCCGGGGAGCTGTTTTTT
TRBV7-9,NA,NA,TRBJ1-4,CASSPSRFRQFNEKLFF,TGTGCCAGCAGCCCCTCTCGGTTTAGACAGTTTAATGAAAAACTGTTTTTT
TRBV28,once,TRBD1,TRBJ2-7,CASSTRGQGAYEQYF,TGTGCCAGCAGTACCCGGGGACAGGGGGCGTACGAGCAGTACTTC
TRBV11-2,once,NA,TRBJ2-7,CASSLGLKSYEQYF,TGTGCCAGCAGCTTAGGTCTTAAATCCTACGAGCAGTACTTC
TRBV28,NA,NA,TRBJ2-6,CASRDTSGANVLTF,TGTGCCAGCAGAGACACTTCTGGGGCCAACGTCCTGACTTTC
TRBV4-2,NA,TRBD2,TRBJ2-7,CASSKTGTSGSYEQYF,TGTGCCAGCAGCAAGACGGGGACTAGCGGGAGTTACGAGCAGTACTTC
TRBV27,NA,TRBD2,TRBJ2-2,CASSLRTRDTNTGELFF,TGTGCCAGCAGTTTACGGACTAGGGATACGAACACCGGGGAGCTGTTTTTT
TRBV9,NA,NA,TRBJ2-1,CASSPFSYNEQFF,TGTGCCAGCAGCCCCTTCAGTTACAATGAGCAGTTCTTC
TRBV10-3,NA,NA,TRBJ1-1,CASGYYMNTEAFF,TGTGCCAGCGGTTACTACATGAACACTGAAGCTTTCTTT
TRBV5-1,once,NA,TRBJ2-5,CASSLEETQYF,TGCGCCAGCAGCTTGGAGGAGACCCAGTACTTC
TRBV13,once,NA,TRBJ1-1,CASSLGRQLMNTEAFF,TGTGCCAGCAGCTTAGGTAGACAGTTGATGAACACTGAAGCTTTCTTT
TRBV18,NA,NA,TRBJ2-7,CASSITGYEQYF,TGTGCCAGCTCAATCACAGGCTACGAGCAGTACTTC
TRBV5-4,once,NA,TRBJ2-7,CASSLRGTYEQYF,TGTGCCAGCAGCTTGAGGGGCACCTACGAGCAGTACTTC
TRBV28,NA,TRBD1,TRBJ2-1,CASSFGTGLDNEQFF,TGTGCCAGCAGTTTTGGGACAGGGTTGGACAATGAGCAGTTCTTC
TRBV19,NA,TRBD1,TRBJ2-7,CASSIQTGDYEQYF,TGTGCCAGTAGTATCCAAACAGGGGACTACGAGCAGTACTTC
TRBV6-1,NA,TRBD1,TRBJ2-7,CASSPLTGFSYEQYF,TGTGCCAGCAGTCCGCTGACAGGGTTCTCCTACGAGCAGTACTTC
TRBV28,NA,NA,TRBJ1-5,CASSPPSGAGEPQHF,TGTGCCAGCAGCCCCCCTTCGGGGGCGGGAGAGCCCCAGCATTTT
TRBV4-2,NA,NA,TRBJ1-2,CASSQDKEGYTF,TGTGCCAGCAGCCAAGATAAGGAGGGCTACACCTTC
TRBV7-8,NA,NA,TRBJ2-7,CASSLRQGPYEQYF,TGTGCCAGCAGCTTGCGGCAGGGCCCCTACGAGCAGTACTTC
TRBV29-1,NA,NA,TRBJ1-1,CSVATQGPGAFF,TGCAGCGTCGCCACCCAGGGGCCCGGCGCTTTCTTT
TRBV7-9,NA,TRBD1,TRBJ1-2,CASSLGQPGQGYYTF,TGTGCCAGCAGCTTAGGTCAGCCGGGACAGGGGTACTACACCTTC
TRBV2,NA,TRBD2,TRBJ2-1,CASSEDALAMGNEQFF,TGTGCCAGCAGTGAAGATGCACTAGCGATGGGAAATGAGCAGTTCTTC
TRBV27,once,TRBD1,TRBJ1-1,CASRDGQGWTEAFF,TGTGCCAGCAGAGACGGACAGGGTTGGACTGAAGCTTTCTTT
TRBV5-1,NA,TRBD2,TRBJ2-7,CASSSGLAGVFLDEQYF,TGCGCCAGCAGCTCAGGACTAGCGGGAGTATTTCTCGACGAGCAGTACTTC
TRBV2,NA,NA,TRBJ1-5,CASSEGGPEPQHF,TGTGCCAGCAGTGAAGGAGGGCCTGAGCCCCAGCATTTT
TRBV9,NA,TRBD2,TRBJ2-1,CASSDRTSVSSYNEQFF,TGTGCCAGCAGCGACAGGACTAGCGTAAGCTCCTACAATGAGCAGTTCTTC
TRBV10-2,once,NA,TRBJ1-1,CASSEGGDTEAFF,TGCGCCAGCAGTGAAGGGGGGGACACTGAAGCTTTCTTT
TRBV4-1,NA,NA,TRBJ1-6,CASSQEWFGIPPHSPLHF,TGCGCCAGCAGCCAAGAGTGGTTCGGGATCCCCCCCCATTCACCCCTCCACTTT
TRBV15,NA,NA,TRBJ2-1,CATSFTQSDEQFF,TGTGCCACCAGCTTTACCCAGAGCGATGAGCAGTTCTTC
TRBV5-6,NA,NA,TRBJ2-5,CASRTRNQETQYF,TGTGCCAGCAGGACGCGAAACCAAGAGACCCAGTACTTC
TRBV19,NA,TRBD1,TRBJ1-4,CASSSPDRAGKLFF,TGTGCCAGTAGTTCCCCGGACAGGGCCGGGAAACTGTTTTTT
TRBV9,NA,NA,TRBJ2-3,CASSVAPQDTQYF,TGTGCCAGCAGCGTAGCCCCTCAAGATACGCAGTATTTT
TRBV6-1,NA,TRBD2,TRBJ2-7,CASSEMASGRASLYEQYF,TGTGCCAGCAGTGAAATGGCTAGCGGGAGGGCCAGCCTCTACGAGCAGTACTTC
TRBV28,NA,TRBD1,TRBJ1-2,CASSQQGAEGYTF,TGTGCCAGCAGTCAACAGGGGGCTGAAGGCTACACCTTC
TRBV28,NA,TRBD2,TRBJ2-7,CASSLFPSPFTSGTPYEQYF,TGTGCCAGCAGTTTATTCCCCAGCCCCTTTACTAGCGGAACCCCCTACGAGCAGTACTTC
TRBV27,once,TRBD2,TRBJ2-7,CASSDRDGRAYEQYF,TGTGCCAGCAGTGACCGAGACGGGAGGGCTTACGAGCAGTACTTC
TRBV12-5,NA,NA,TRBJ2-3,CASGLGDSTDTQYF,TGTGCTAGTGGTTTGGGCGACAGCACAGATACGCAGTATTTT
TRBV7-9,NA,NA,TRBJ2-1,CASSQGYEQFF,TGTGCCAGCAGCCAGGGCTATGAGCAGTTCTTC
TRBV30,few,NA,TRBJ1-1,CAWIRRGATTEAFF,TGTGCCTGGATAAGGCGGGGGGCGACCACTGAAGCTTTCTTT
TRBV6-1,few,TRBD1,TRBJ2-7,CASSGQVSSYEQYF,TGTGCCAGCAGCGGACAGGTGTCTTCCTACGAGCAGTACTTC